Below, one TCR beta chain is given with its context. These data come from a study of blood T cell repertoires in COVID-19. For the study at large: From the United States, Italy and Spain came samples of acute and convalescent COVID-19.

Germline V gene sequence: CDR1 LNHDA, CDR2 SQIVND (reference sequence). The CDR3 consists of 16 residues. V shed 4 bases, J shed 2 bases, and the junction held 6 bases outside the gene matches. Original methodology: Researchers report that nucleated cell counts were estimated from reference gene primer amplification. Using immunoSEQ multiplex PCR, the repertoire was profiled, and TCRdb retains in-frame clones only, with some absent. V, J and clone size are those of that table, while D and trimming were read from the DNA. The table has about 85,000 clones, 65% to 80% seen once. The chain employs TRBV19 and TRBJ1-5, with 9 bases matching TRBD1. Sequencing input: peripheral blood. The sequence came from a man aged 65 to 79 with acute or convalescent COVID-19. The CDR3 nucleotides are TGTGCCAGTAGTAGGAGGGGACAGGGTCGCAATCAGCCCCAGCATTTT. Translating it yields CASSRRGQGRNQPQHF.